These 20 T cell receptor beta chains were all obtained from the same sample, sequenced in a study of T cell responses to AZD1222 COVID-19 vaccine (dated by TCRdb to about 2021). The sample's time point label is to be understood as: about 28 days (+/-7) after the second vaccine dose. The library was built by means of the immunoSEQ multiplex PCR assay. TCRdb limited this immuneACCESS table to in-frame rearrangements with V and J called. A share of clones is missing; checked studies link under half to unresolved V genes, and the rest is unexplained. The table for this sample lists around 140,000 clones; about 90% of them were counted only once. The ten largest make up 3.5% to 4% of the sample. The sample here was peripheral blood, taken 28 days after the second AZD1222 dose. The origin of the receptors is an adult who received the AZD1222 COVID-19 vaccine.

This clone was observed a few times. The gene calls are TRBV11-2 and TRBJ2-3; 9 bases agree with TRBD2. This CDR3 is 17 amino acids long. The V gene end was trimmed by 2 bases and the J gene end by 2 bases; junction bases not matched to a gene: 8. CDR1 is SGHAT, CDR2 FQNNGV, per germline. As DNA, the CDR3 is TGTGCCAGCAGCTTAATGTTCCTAGCGGGGCTCACAGATACGCAGTATTTT. Its translation is CASSLMFLAGLTDTQYF. Full variable domain (remainder filled in from reference TRBV11-2 and TRBJ2-3): EAGVAQSPRYKIIEKRQSVAFWCNPISGHATLYWYQQILGQGPKLLIQFQNNGVVDDSQLPKDRFSAERLKGVDSTLKIQPAKLEDSAVYLCASSLMFLAGLTDTQYFGPGTRLTVL.

The rearrangement uses TRBV10-2 and TRBJ1-2; 7 bases are shared with TRBD1. J gave up 8 bases and V 2 bases, and 2 bases lay outside the gene matches. This CDR3 has 12 residues. CDR1 is WSHSY and CDR2 is SAAADI in the germline V gene. This chain's CDR3 is CASSETGAGYTF. The CDR3 bases are TGCGCCAGCAGTGAGACAGGGGCGGGCTACACCTTC.

This chain connects TRBV19 to TRBJ2-2; 11 nucleotides align to TRBD2. This CDR3 is 18 amino acids long. Germline V gene lookup returns CDR1 LNHDA and CDR2 SQIVND (reference sequence). J lost 3 bases, V lost 0 bases, and 6 bases had no gene match. In DNA form, the CDR3 reads TGTGCCAGTAGTATAGAAGTAGCGGGAGGGCCGTACACCGGGGAGCTGTTTTTT. Residues: CASSIEVAGGPYTGELFF.

Only one count was recorded for this clone. The chain employs TRBV6-2 or TRBV6-3 and TRBJ1-1; D call uncertain. The V gene's germline CDR1 is MNHEY and CDR2 SVGEGT. The CDR3 length is 12 residues. Deletions cut 5 bases from V and 4 bases from J, with 8 bases between. This CDR3 reads CASSTAPTEAFF. CDR3 DNA sequence: TGTGCCAGCAGTACGGCCCCCACTGAAGCTTTCTTT.

The J gene is TRBJ1-4, the V gene TRBV29-1; 9 bases are a match to TRBD1. The CDR3 runs to 15 residues. V shed 7 bases and J 10 bases; nucleotides not matched to a gene: 16. The germline CDR1 and CDR2 sequences are SQVTM and ANQGSEA. The CDR3 region is CSGVDLQGADGKLFF. As DNA, the CDR3 is TGCAGCGGTGTTGACCTACAGGGGGCGGATGGAAAACTGTTTTTT.

CDR3 sequence (DNA): TGCAGCGGGAGTTTGGATGAGCAGTTCTTC. Its protein product is CSGSLDEQFF. The V and J genes are TRBV29-1 and TRBJ2-1, with D hard to call. The germline V gene has CDR1 SQVTM and CDR2 ANQGSEA. This CDR3 contains 10 residues. V was trimmed by 7 bases and J by 8 bases, leaving 9 bases between them.

The chain links TRBV25-1 to TRBJ2-2; 8 nucleotides align to TRBD1. The CDR3 is made up of 16 amino acids. CDR1 and CDR2 (germline): MGHDK, SYGVNS. J was trimmed by 1 base and V by 3 bases; bases with no gene match: 4. Here the CDR3 reads CASSDRTGWNTGELFF. For the CDR3, the DNA is TGTGCCAGCAGTGACCGGACAGGGTGGAACACCGGGGAGCTGTTTTTT.

V is TRBV27 and J is TRBJ2-7; the D gene is possibly TRBD2 (6 bases). V was pared by 8 bases and J by 3 bases, with 17 bases between. The CDR3 contains 14 residues. The germline V gene has CDR1 MNHEY and CDR2 SMNVEV (reference sequence). The CDR3 DNA sequence: TGTGCCAGCGGCCCTCGCGGGACCAACTACGAGCAGTACTTC. Translated: CASGPRGTNYEQYF.

The CDR3 sequence is CASSSSGGGGYTQYF. The DNA of the CDR3 is TGTGCCAGCTCATCCAGCGGGGGGGGCGGATATACGCAGTATTTT. V and J are TRBV18 and TRBJ2-3, with 10 bases identical to TRBD2. Germline V gene lookup returns CDR1 KGHSH and CDR2 LQKENI. The CDR3 runs to 15 residues. V trimming: 5 bases; J trimming: 7 bases; junction bases outside the gene matches: 9.

This clone was found once. This chain connects TRBV15 to TRBJ2-1; the match to TRBD2 covers 9 bases. In germline, CDR1 is LNHNV, CDR2 YYDKDF (reference sequence). The CDR3 length is 15 residues. V lost 1 base to trimming and J lost 4 bases; unmatched junction nucleotides: 2. The CDR3 DNA is TGTGCCACCAGCAGAGGGCTAGCGGGGTACAATGAGCAGTTCTTC. It yields the protein CATSRGLAGYNEQFF.

The rearrangement links TRBV21-1 to TRBJ1-1. TRBV21-1 constitutes a pseudogene. The CDR3 has 18 residues. The CDR3 loop is CASSKEEGSPGSNTEAFF. The CDR3 DNA reads TGTGCCAGCAGCAAAGAAGAGGGATCACCGGGCAGTAACACTGAAGCTTTCTTT.

J is TRBJ1-1 and V is TRBV19, with D uncertain. Per the germline V gene, CDR1 is LNHDA and CDR2 is SQIVND (reference sequence). This CDR3 is 15 amino acids long. The V gene lost 2 bases and the J gene lost 1 base, with 11 bases spanning the gap. The CDR3 loop reads CASSINGAANTEAFF. Here the CDR3 DNA reads TGTGCCAGTAGTATAAACGGTGCGGCGAACACTGAAGCTTTCTTT.

Remarks on this clone: At one of its ends the junction is not consistent with the germline gene, which may arise from a read error. V gene TRBV5-4 combines with J gene TRBJ2-3; TRBD2 matches at 9 bases. Germline V gives CDR1 SGHNT, CDR2 YYREEE (reference sequence). The CDR3 consists of 15 residues. CDR3 loop: CAGSEGLAITDTQYF. CDR3 bases: TGTGCCGGCAGCGAGGGACTAGCCATCACAGATACGCAGTATTTT.

This chain links TRBV7-9 with TRBJ1-5, with D unclear. The CDR3 loop spans 12 amino acids. Germline V gene lookup returns CDR1 SEHNR and CDR2 FQNEAQ (reference sequence). V lost 2 bases, J lost 4 bases, and 3 bases lay in between. The CDR3 here is CASSLQNQPQHF. The CDR3 DNA reads TGTGCCAGCAGCTTACAGAATCAGCCCCAGCATTTT.

The chain has TRBV15 and TRBJ1-4; TRBD1 might be the D (6 bases). Trimming took 3 bases from V and 8 from J, leaving 13 bases between them. Per germline, CDR1 LNHNV and CDR2 YYDKDF (reference sequence). The CDR3 spans 14 residues. CDR3 coding DNA: TGTGCCACCAGCAGTGCAGGGGAGGGGGAAAAACTGTTTTTT. Its translation: CATSSAGEGEKLFF.

This chain links TRBV5-1 with TRBJ1-4; a weak D match, TRBD1 (5 bases). V lost 6 bases, J lost 5 bases, and 11 bases lay in between. The CDR3 runs to 13 residues. The germline gives CDR1 SGHRS, CDR2 YFSETQ. The chain's CDR3 is CASTEGRNEKLFF. CDR3 DNA sequence: TGCGCCAGCACCGAGGGGAGGAATGAAAAACTGTTTTTT.

This clone was picked up one time. The chain recombines TRBV2 with TRBJ2-7, with 10 bases fitting TRBD1. The germline gives CDR1 SNHLY, CDR2 FYNNEI. This CDR3 contains 14 residues. The junction had 1 base not matched to a gene; V was cut back by 5 bases and J by 0 bases. The CDR3 DNA follows: TGTGCCAGCAGTAGGACAGGGGGCTCCTACGAGCAGTACTTC. Translated, it gives CASSRTGGSYEQYF. The variable domain in full, with the rest retrieved from reference TRBV2 and TRBJ2-7, is EPEVTQTPSHQVTQMGQEVILRCVPISNHLYFYWYRQILGQKVEFLVSFYNNEISEKSEIFDDQFSVERPDGSNFTLKIRSTKLEDSAMYFCASSRTGGSYEQYFGPGTRLTVT.

The J gene is TRBJ2-5, the V gene TRBV19, with 9 bases identical to TRBD2. The V gene's germline CDR1 is LNHDA and CDR2 SQIVND (reference sequence). The CDR3 is 14 residues long. Trimming took 3 bases from V and 4 from J; bases not matched to a gene: 3. Written as DNA, the CDR3 is TGTGCCAGTAGTATGGGGACTAGCCCAGAGACCCAGTACTTC. Residues: CASSMGTSPETQYF.

The chain uses TRBV29-1 and TRBJ1-6, with 7 bases lining up with TRBD1. J gave up 10 bases and V 7 bases, and 10 bases lay outside the gene matches. The CDR3 runs 13 residues. CDR1 is SQVTM, CDR2 ANQGSEA, per germline. In nucleotides, the CDR3 is TGCAGCGCCGTGACAGGGAAGAGCTCACCCCTCCACTTT. Its translation is CSAVTGKSSPLHF.

The count of this clone is one. The V gene is TRBV7-2, the J gene TRBJ2-7; D possibly corresponds to TRBD2 (6 bases). The CDR3 covers 15 residues. Germline CDR1 is SGHTA and CDR2 is FQGNSA. V was cut by 2 bases and J by 2 bases, with 13 bases left in between. Here the CDR3 reads CASSLSSAGAYEQYF. For the CDR3, the DNA is TGTGCCAGCAGCTTATCGTCAGCGGGCGCCTACGAGCAGTACTTC. The full variable domain, rest sourced from reference TRBV7-2 and TRBJ2-7, is GAGVSQSPSNKVTEKGKDVELRCDPISGHTALYWYRQSLGQGLEFLIYFQGNSAPDKSGLPSDRFSAERTGGSVSTLTIQRTQQEDSAVYLCASSLSSAGAYEQYFGPGTRLTVT.